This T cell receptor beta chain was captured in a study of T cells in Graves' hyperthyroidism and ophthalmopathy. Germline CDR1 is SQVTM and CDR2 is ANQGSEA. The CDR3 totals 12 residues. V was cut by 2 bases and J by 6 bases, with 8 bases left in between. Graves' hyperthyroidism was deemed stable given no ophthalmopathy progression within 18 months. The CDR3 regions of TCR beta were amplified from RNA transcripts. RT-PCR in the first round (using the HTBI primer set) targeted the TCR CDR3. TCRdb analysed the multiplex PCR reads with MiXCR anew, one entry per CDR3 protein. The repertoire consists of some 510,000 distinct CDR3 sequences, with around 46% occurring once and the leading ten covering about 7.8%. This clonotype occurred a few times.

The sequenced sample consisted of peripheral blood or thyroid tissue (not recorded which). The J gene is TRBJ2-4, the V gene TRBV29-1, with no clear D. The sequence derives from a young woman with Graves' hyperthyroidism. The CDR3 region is CSVELERNIQYF. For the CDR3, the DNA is TGCAGCGTTGAACTGGAGAGAAACATTCAGTACTTC.